A selection of T cell receptor beta chains follows, all from one sample in a study of immune evolution from preneoplasia to lung adenocarcinoma. Here immunoSEQ multiplex PCR was the method, and the copy in TCRdb shows in-frame clones only, minus some. The sample has 4,000 to 5,000 clones, approximately 80% seen once. Sequencing was done on a sample of FFPE adjacent normal lung tissue. All receptors derive from a donor at least 70 years old with lung adenocarcinoma. CDR3s include the opening cysteine and the closing phenylalanine or tryptophan. D genes are given only for firm matches. Rows give clone size only sometimes, using once, few, many, or a class for an expanded clone.

V	D	J	size	CDR3	DNA
TRBV6-1	-	TRBJ2-3	-	CASSENPSNTDTQYF	TGTGCCAGCAGTGAAAATCCGAGCAACACAGATACGCAGTATTTT
TRBV7-3	TRBD1	TRBJ2-1	-	CASSLTQGAGEQFF	TGTGCCAGCAGCTTAACGCAGGGGGCCGGTGAGCAGTTCTTC
TRBV4-3	-	TRBJ1-5	-	CASSQDGSQPQHF	TGCGCCAGCAGCCAAGACGGGAGTCAGCCCCAGCATTTT
TRBV18	TRBD2	TRBJ2-7	-	CASSPPGAGTYEQYF	TGTGCCAGCTCACCACCCGGAGCGGGAACCTACGAGCAGTACTTC
TRBV18	TRBD1	TRBJ2-5	-	CASSPTGGGETQYF	TGTGCCAGCTCACCCACAGGGGGTGGAGAGACCCAGTACTTC
TRBV7-6	TRBD1	TRBJ1-1	-	CASSPIPGQGYMNTEAFF	TGTGCCAGCAGCCCGATTCCGGGACAGGGCTACATGAACACTGAAGCTTTCTTT
TRBV10-1	-	TRBJ2-3	-	CASSESGVLADTQYF	TGCGCCAGCAGTGAGTCGGGTGTTTTGGCAGATACGCAGTATTTT
TRBV30	-	TRBJ2-1	-	CAWDREGYNEQFF	TGTGCCTGGGACAGGGAGGGCTACAATGAGCAGTTCTTC
TRBV4-2	-	TRBJ2-2	-	CASSQYLGQNTGELFF	TGTGCCAGCAGCCAATACCTTGGGCAGAACACCGGGGAGCTGTTTTTT
TRBV7-2	-	TRBJ2-3	-	CASSNLRTDTQYF	TGTGCCAGCAGCAACCTTAGGACAGATACGCAGTATTTT
TRBV9	-	TRBJ2-3	-	CASSVGGASTDTQYF	TGTGCCAGCAGCGTAGGAGGGGCTAGCACAGATACGCAGTATTTT
TRBV4-1	-	TRBJ1-5	-	CASSQEVPSNQPQHF	TGCGCCAGCAGCCAAGAGGTTCCTAGCAATCAGCCCCAGCATTTT
TRBV28	TRBD1	TRBJ1-1	-	CASSRSDRGAFF	TGTGCCAGCAGTCGGTCAGACAGGGGAGCTTTCTTT
TRBV18	-	TRBJ2-2	-	CASSPRGTGELFF	TGTGCCAGCTCGCCGCGGGGAACCGGGGAGCTGTTTTTT
TRBV30	-	TRBJ2-7	once	CAWGRQSPGPSSYEQYF	TGTGCCTGGGGGAGACAATCCCCCGGCCCAAGCTCCTACGAGCAGTACTTC
TRBV7-8	TRBD2	TRBJ2-1	few	CASSLWSSGIVYEQFF	TGTGCCAGCAGCTTATGGTCTAGCGGGATAGTGTATGAGCAGTTCTTC
TRBV6-5	-	TRBJ2-7	-	CASSYPPRGEYEQYF	TGTGCCAGCAGTTACCCTCCTAGGGGTGAGTACGAGCAGTACTTC
TRBV29-1	TRBD2	TRBJ2-1	-	CSVRLAFLANEQFF	TGCAGCGTTAGACTAGCCTTTCTTGCCAATGAGCAGTTCTTC
TRBV29-1	-	TRBJ2-4	-	CSVDSGNIQYF	TGCAGCGTTGACTCTGGGAACATTCAGTACTTC
TRBV4-2	TRBD2	TRBJ2-1	-	CASSQGTSPNEQFF	TGTGCCAGCAGCCAAGGGACTAGTCCCAATGAGCAGTTCTTC
TRBV30	-	TRBJ1-5	-	CAWIGLWRNQPQHF	TGTGCCTGGATAGGGCTTTGGCGCAATCAGCCCCAGCATTTT
TRBV7-2	-	TRBJ2-7	-	CASSHYAPIREHHYEQYF	TGTGCCAGCAGCCACTACGCCCCCATCCGGGAACACCACTACGAGCAGTACTTC
TRBV6-1	TRBD1	TRBJ2-7	-	CASSEGTGGNNEQYF	TGTGCCAGCAGTGAAGGGACAGGGGGCAACAACGAGCAGTACTTC
TRBV27	-	TRBJ2-1	-	CASSGRWNEQFF	TGTGCCAGCAGTGGCCGTTGGAATGAGCAGTTCTTC
TRBV28	-	TRBJ1-1	-	CASSFSYTEAFF	TGTGCCAGCAGTTTCTCGTACACTGAAGCTTTCTTT
TRBV2	TRBD2	TRBJ2-3	-	CASSPTLAGSTDTQYF	TGTGCCAGCAGTCCCACCTTAGCGGGGAGCACAGATACGCAGTATTTT
TRBV9	-	TRBJ2-1	few	CASSVDGVPNNEQFF	TGTGCCAGCAGCGTAGATGGGGTCCCCAACAATGAGCAGTTCTTC
TRBV30	-	TRBJ1-2	-	CAWKNPGGNYGYTF	TGTGCCTGGAAGAATCCCGGAGGCAACTATGGCTACACCTTC
TRBV28	-	TRBJ2-7	-	CASVRLSPPYEQYF	TGTGCCAGCGTGAGACTCAGCCCACCATACGAGCAGTACTTC
TRBV29-1	TRBD1	TRBJ1-2	few	CSVTGGNYGYTF	TGCAGCGTGACAGGGGGGAACTATGGCTACACCTTC
TRBV11-2	TRBD2	TRBJ2-3	-	CASSPRGGITDTQYF	TGTGCCAGCAGCCCCCGGGGGGGGATCACAGATACGCAGTATTTT
TRBV5-1	-	TRBJ2-5	-	CASSLLGAETQYF	TGCGCCAGCAGCTTGCTGGGAGCAGAGACCCAGTACTTC
TRBV7-8	TRBD2	TRBJ2-3	-	CASSSGGVGTDTQYF	TGTGCCAGCAGCTCGGGGGGGGTTGGTACAGATACGCAGTATTTT
TRBV7-9	-	TRBJ2-3	-	CASSLSRGDTQYF	TGTGCCAGCAGCTTAAGTAGGGGAGATACGCAGTATTTT
TRBV4-3	-	TRBJ1-2	-	CASSQVGADGYTF	TGCGCCAGCAGCCAAGTTGGGGCTGATGGCTACACCTTC
TRBV29-1	-	TRBJ1-1	-	CSVDGTVNTEAFF	TGCAGCGTTGATGGGACGGTGAACACTGAAGCTTTCTTT
TRBV27	TRBD1	TRBJ1-1	once	CASSFPPRDRERDTEAFF	TGTGCCAGCAGTTTTCCTCCCAGGGACAGGGAACGGGACACTGAAGCTTTCTTT
TRBV5-6	TRBD1	TRBJ1-2	large	CASRAGTGGFGYTF	TGTGCCAGCAGGGCCGGGACAGGGGGATTCGGCTACACCTTC
TRBV7-9	-	TRBJ2-7	-	CASSSYRYQQYF	TGTGCCAGCAGCTCGTATAGGTACCAGCAGTACTTC
TRBV4-2	TRBD1	TRBJ2-2	few	CASSQGQGTGVTGELFF	TGTGCCAGCAGCCAAGGTCAGGGGACAGGGGTCACCGGGGAGCTGTTTTTT
TRBV7-7	TRBD2	TRBJ2-1	-	CASSLAGGGRGSRNEQFF	TGTGCTAGCAGCTTAGCGGGAGGCGGGAGGGGATCACGCAATGAGCAGTTCTTC
TRBV4-3	-	TRBJ1-5	-	CASSQDRFETDSNQPQHF	TGCGCCAGCAGCCAAGATCGTTTCGAGACAGATAGCAATCAGCCCCAGCATTTT
TRBV29-1	-	TRBJ1-2	once	CSSRGQVDYGYTF	TGCAGCTCCCGGGGGCAGGTGGACTATGGCTACACCTTC
TRBV20-1	-	TRBJ1-2	-	CSARVGEGYTF	TGCAGTGCTAGAGTAGGGGAAGGCTACACCTTC
TRBV28	-	TRBJ2-1	-	CAIESAPPRKGYPFF	TGTGCCATCGAATCGGCCCCACCTAGGAAGGGTTATCCGTTCTTC
TRBV29-1	-	TRBJ1-1	-	CSAKRDMNTEAFF	TGCAGCGCCAAGCGAGACATGAACACTGAAGCTTTCTTT
TRBV7-2	-	TRBJ2-6	once	CASSPLHSGANVLTF	TGTGCCAGCAGCCCTCTCCACTCTGGGGCCAACGTCCTGACTTTC
TRBV10-1	TRBD2	TRBJ2-2	-	CASSQRGAGELFF	TGCGCCAGCAGTCAGCGGGGGGCCGGGGAGCTGTTTTTT
TRBV19	TRBD1	TRBJ2-3	-	CASRLGQGSTDTQYF	TGTGCCAGTCGCCTCGGACAGGGGAGCACAGATACGCAGTATTTT
TRBV28	-	TRBJ2-7	once	CASSPHQLIYEQYF	TGTGCCAGCAGTCCCCACCAGCTCATCTACGAGCAGTACTTC
TRBV27	-	TRBJ2-3	-	CASNPRAKSFTSTDTQYF	TGTGCCAGCAACCCCAGGGCCAAGAGCTTCACTAGCACAGATACGCAGTATTTT
TRBV28	TRBD1	TRBJ1-2	-	CASKPGQPYGYTF	TGTGCCAGCAAGCCGGGACAGCCTTATGGCTACACCTTC
TRBV4-2	-	TRBJ2-3	-	CASSRELAAFPDTQYF	TGTGCCAGCAGCAGGGAGCTAGCTGCTTTCCCAGATACGCAGTATTTT
TRBV19	-	TRBJ2-2	-	CASSVGVGPPNTGELFF	TGTGCCAGTAGTGTGGGGGTGGGGCCTCCGAACACCGGGGAGCTGTTTTTT
TRBV9	-	TRBJ2-7	-	CASSVDMGTGYEQYF	TGTGCCAGCAGCGTAGATATGGGGACGGGGTACGAGCAGTACTTC
TRBV5-1	-	TRBJ2-1	-	CASSLNPGDNEQFF	TGCGCCAGCAGCTTAAATCCGGGGGACAATGAGCAGTTCTTC
TRBV11-2	-	TRBJ2-7	-	CASSRNSGHYEQYF	TGTGCCAGCAGTCGTAATAGTGGACACTACGAGCAGTACTTC
TRBV7-2	-	TRBJ2-1	-	CASSPGRNPYNEQFF	TGTGCCAGCAGCCCTGGGAGGAACCCCTACAATGAGCAGTTCTTC
TRBV9	TRBD2	TRBJ2-7	-	CASSEGGTPYEQYF	TGTGCCAGCAGCGAGGGAGGGACCCCCTACGAGCAGTACTTC